This TCR beta chain comes out of a study of CD8 T cells in ankylosing spondylitis. This clonotype showed up many times. Antigen unknown. Construction of TCR beta libraries was performed using quantitative 5'-RACE with molecular barcodes. TCRdb redid the calling of the 5' RACE reads with MiXCR, one entry per CDR3 protein. The repertoire includes 500,000 to 650,000 distinct CDR3 sequences, less than 6% of them detected once, and roughly 3.5% sits in the top ten. General observations from the study: Disease-associated clonotypes exhibited CD8+ identity and were relatively infrequent in peripheral blood. Both synovial fluid and blood in reactive arthritis had previously been reported to carry some motif variants. Seemingly characteristic of ankylosing spondylitis blood was a TCR beta motif consisting of 7 or 8 highly homologous variants. In ankylosing spondylitis patients, matched synovial fluid reportedly showed significant enrichment of disease-linked clones.

This sequence was found in a male donor with ankylosing spondylitis. Sample: blood, either unsorted or a sorted T cell fraction (not recorded which).

This CDR3 is CASSWDRAVKNIQYF. CDR3 coding DNA: TGTGCCAGCAGCTGGGACAGGGCTGTCAAAAACATTCAGTACTTC. The gene calls are TRBV12-3 or TRBV12-4 and TRBJ2-4; 9 nucleotides match TRBD1. The CDR3 length is 15 residues. J lost 3 bases, V lost 6 bases, and 6 bases had no gene match.